These 21 T cell receptor beta chains originate from one sample sequenced in a study of identifying expanded T cells in peripheral blood (dated by TCRdb to between 2017 and 2020). The receptor library was made with the immunoSEQ multiplex PCR assay. Held by TCRdb, this immuneACCESS table contains in-frame sequences only and omits some clones. Under half of the omission traces to an unresolved V gene where checked; the cause of the rest is unknown. Recorded for this sample are approximately 120,000 clones; about 88% of them occurred a single time. 6.5% to 9% of the sample goes to the ten largest clones. Sequenced: blood. The receptors were gathered from a person aged 18 to 70 in good health.

This chain uses TRBV10-1 with TRBJ2-7; 7 nucleotides match TRBD2. Per the germline V gene, CDR1 is WNHNN and CDR2 is SYGVQD (reference sequence). J lost 3 bases, V lost 0 bases, and 5 bases had no gene match. The CDR3 totals 15 residues. The CDR3 sequence is CASSESGGDIYEQYF. CDR3 nucleotide sequence: TGCGCCAGCAGTGAGTCGGGGGGGGATATCTACGAGCAGTACTTC.

The rearrangement joins TRBV5-1 to TRBJ2-7, with D unclear. The CDR3 length is 13 residues. The germline CDR1 and CDR2 sequences are SGHRS and YFSETQ. The V and J ends lost 0 bases and 3 bases respectively, with 7 bases between them. In DNA, the CDR3 is TGCGCCAGCAGCTTGGTCGACAACTACGAGCAGTACTTC. As protein: CASSLVDNYEQYF.

The chain employs TRBV28 and TRBJ1-3; perhaps TRBD1 as D (5 bases). Trimming pared 5 bases from V and 8 bases from J, leaving 16 bases between. The CDR3 spans 14 residues. CDR1 is MDHEN and CDR2 is SYDVKM in the germline V gene. CDR3 amino acids: CASSPPGESDTIYF. For the CDR3, the DNA is TGTGCCAGCAGTCCACCGGGGGAGTCGGACACCATATATTTT.

CDR3 residues: CACTTSGNGELFF. For the CDR3, the DNA is TGTGCCTGTACGACTAGCGGGAACGGGGAGCTGTTTTTT. The chain links TRBV19 to TRBJ2-2, with 11 bases matching TRBD2. The CDR3 consists of 13 residues. Germline assignment: CDR1 LNHDA and CDR2 SQIVND (reference sequence). The V gene end was trimmed by 11 bases and the J gene end by 7 bases; junction bases not matched to a gene: 6.

This chain uses TRBV19 with TRBJ1-5; the D is unclear. CDR1 is LNHDA, CDR2 SQIVND, per germline (reference sequence). The CDR3 is 15 amino acids. V lost 3 bases and J lost 0, with 9 bases in between. In DNA form, the CDR3 reads TGTGCCAGTAGTATGGTGGGGTATAGCAATCAGCCCCAGCATTTT. This translates into CASSMVGYSNQPQHF.

A remark on this clone: This same CDR3 is encoded by further DNA sequences in the sample. This rearrangement joins TRBV28 to TRBJ2-7; possibly TRBD1 or TRBD2 for D (5 bases each). The CDR3 totals 13 residues. CDR1 and CDR2 (germline): MDHEN, SYDVKM. V gave up 4 bases and J gave up 2 bases, with 9 bases separating them. CDR3 loop: CASSSSGPYEQYF. The CDR3 DNA sequence: TGTGCCAGCAGTTCCTCGGGACCCTACGAGCAGTACTTC.

The chain carries TRBV25-1 and TRBJ2-5, with TRBD1 matching over 10 bases. Germline-derived CDR1 and CDR2 are MGHDK and SYGVNS. With 3 bases clipped from V and 3 bases from J, the junction kept 7 bases outside the gene matches. This CDR3 spans 16 amino acids. The CDR3 DNA reads as TGTGCCAGCAGTGAGAGGACAGGGGGTTATGAAGAGACCCAGTACTTC. Translation gives CASSERTGGYEETQYF.

The V call is TRBV29-1, the J call TRBJ1-1; 7 bases are a match to TRBD1. V lost 5 bases to trimming and J lost 0 bases; unmatched junction nucleotides: 3. The CDR3 spans 13 residues. Germline CDR1 reads SQVTM; CDR2 reads ANQGSEA. The CDR3 reads CSVSDRMNTEAFF. The CDR3 DNA reads as TGCAGCGTTTCGGACAGGATGAACACTGAAGCTTTCTTT.

The genes are TRBV7-2 and TRBJ2-7; 9 nucleotides match TRBD1. In germline, CDR1 is SGHTA, CDR2 FQGNSA. Trimming took 5 bases from V and 5 from J; bases not matched to a gene: 4. The CDR3 is 13 amino acids. The CDR3 sequence is CASSPDRGHEQYF. Written as DNA, the CDR3 is TGTGCCAGCAGCCCGGACAGGGGTCACGAGCAGTACTTC.

The chain is built from TRBV30 and TRBJ1-1; D uncertain. Trimming took off 4 bases at V and 3 bases at J, with 18 bases between the two ends. This CDR3 has 15 residues. Germline values: CDR1 GTSNPN, CDR2 SVGIG (reference sequence). Here the CDR3 reads CAWILGIRPDTEAFF. CDR3 coding DNA: TGTGCCTGGATCCTCGGCATCAGACCCGACACTGAAGCTTTCTTT.

This chain links TRBV7-6 with TRBJ1-4; D unresolved. The CDR3 spans 15 residues. Looked up from germline, CDR1 is SGHVS and CDR2 is FNYEAQ. The V and J ends lost 7 bases and 4 bases respectively, with 16 bases between them. The CDR3: CASTPGGRHNEKLFF. CDR3 nucleotide sequence: TGTGCCAGCACCCCGGGTGGACGGCATAATGAAAAACTGTTTTTT.

This chain uses TRBV6-6 with TRBJ2-5; possibly TRBD2 for D (7 bases). This CDR3 contains 15 residues. Trimming stripped 5 bases from V and 5 bases from J, with 18 bases between. Germline V gene data show CDR1 as MNHNY and CDR2 as SVGAGI (reference sequence). The CDR3, as DNA: TGTGCCAGCAGTCCTACTAGCGCTAGGGGGGAGACCCAGTACTTC. Translation: CASSPTSARGETQYF.

The genes are TRBV6-6 and TRBJ2-3; no firm D call. The CDR3 sequence is 11 residues long. Trimming removed 4 bases from V and 9 bases from J, with 8 bases in between. Germline V lookup: CDR1 MNHNY, CDR2 SVGAGI (reference sequence). The CDR3 spells CASSLSETQYF. The DNA of the CDR3 is TGTGCCAGCAGTTTGTCCGAGACGCAGTATTTT.

This chain uses TRBV15 with TRBJ1-5; D call uncertain. Per germline, CDR1 LNHNV and CDR2 YYDKDF (reference sequence). CDR3 length: 15 amino acids. Trimming took off 0 bases at V and 4 bases at J, with 10 bases between the two ends. The CDR3 protein is CATSRDFAGNQPQHF. CDR3 DNA sequence: TGTGCCACCAGCAGAGATTTTGCGGGGAATCAGCCCCAGCATTTT.

The chain is built from TRBV14 and TRBJ2-5; TRBD1 aligns across 9 bases. CDR3 length: 15 amino acids. Germline CDR1 and CDR2: SGHDN and FVKESK. The V gene end was trimmed by 4 bases and the J gene end by 5 bases; junction bases not matched to a gene: 8. CDR3 nucleotides: TGTGCCAGCAGCCCGGGACAGGGAAGGGAGGAGACCCAGTACTTC. This translates into CASSPGQGREETQYF.

This sequence joins TRBV7-3 and TRBJ2-4; D not certain. CDR1 SGHTA and CDR2 FQGTGA come from the germline V gene. The CDR3 has 14 amino acids. The germline V and J ends were trimmed by 5 bases and 7 bases, with 15 bases remaining between them. The CDR3, as DNA: TGTGCCAGCAGCGCCCAACAGAGTCCTAACATTCAGTACTTC. This encodes CASSAQQSPNIQYF. Together with reference TRBV7-3 and TRBJ2-4, the CDR3 gives the full variable domain: GAGVSQTPSNKVTEKGKYVELRCDPISGHTALYWYRQSLGQGPEFLIYFQGTGAADDSGLPNDRFFAVRPEGSVSTLKIQRTERGDSAVYLCASSAQQSPNIQYFGAGTRLSVL.

The chain links TRBV7-2 to TRBJ1-4, with D uncertain. CDR3 length equals 13 residues. V was clipped by 3 bases and J by 4 bases, with 6 bases between them. Germline lookup yields CDR1 SGHTA and CDR2 FQGNSA. The CDR3 region is CASSFTINEKLFF. CDR3 sequence (DNA): TGTGCCAGCAGCTTTACGATTAATGAAAAACTGTTTTTT.

The V and J genes are TRBV29-1 and TRBJ1-1, with TRBD1 matching over 8 bases. Per germline, CDR1 SQVTM and CDR2 ANQGSEA. Trimming cost V 5 bases and J 1 base; bases outside gene matches: 0. The CDR3 totals 12 residues. The CDR3 DNA follows: TGCAGCGTTACAGGGGGGAACACTGAAGCTTTCTTT. Residues: CSVTGGNTEAFF.

The chain employs TRBV4-1 and TRBJ2-3, with a possible D match to TRBD2 (5 bases). The CDR3 extends over 14 amino acids. V lost 1 base and J lost 0, with 5 bases in between. The germline CDR1 and CDR2 sequences are MGHRA and YSYEKL. CDR3 coding DNA: TGCGCCAGCAGCCAAGGGACTAGCACAGATACGCAGTATTTT. Residues: CASSQGTSTDTQYF.

This chain joins TRBV7-2 and TRBJ2-2; D ambiguous. Trimming cost V 2 bases and J 8 bases, with 15 bases left between them. There are 15 residues in the CDR3. In germline, CDR1 is SGHTA, CDR2 FQGNSA. CDR3 sequence: CASSLSLGYQGELFF. CDR3 DNA sequence: TGTGCCAGCAGCTTATCTTTGGGGTATCAAGGGGAGCTGTTTTTT.

The chain joins TRBV7-9 to TRBJ1-2; D unclear. The germline V gene encodes CDR1 SEHNR and CDR2 FQNEAQ (reference sequence). V was shortened by 5 bases and J by 4 bases, with 11 bases between the two germline ends. The CDR3 consists of 13 residues. The CDR3 loop reads CASSTRTAYGYTF. The CDR3 nucleotides read TGTGCCAGCAGCACGCGGACCGCCTATGGCTACACCTTC. The variable domain in full, with the rest retrieved from reference TRBV7-9 and TRBJ1-2, is DTGVSQNPRHKITKRGQNVTFRCDPISEHNRLYWYRQTLGQGPEFLTYFQNEAQLEKSRLLSDRFSAERPKGSFSTLEIQRTEQGDSAMYLCASSTRTAYGYTFGSGTRLTVV.